By its share, the clone carrying this T cell receptor beta chain is medium-sized (0.01 to 0.1%). The sample originates from a study of early T cells in non-severe SARS-CoV-2 infection. Study overall: Sequencing used unsorted whole-blood bulk RNA, so chains lack pairing.

There are 19 residues in the CDR3. V lost 1 base to trimming and J lost 1 base; unmatched junction nucleotides: 11. Looked up from germline, CDR1 is SGHTA and CDR2 is FQGNSA. Individual cDNA molecules received unique molecular identifiers during library preparation. TCRdb used MiXCR to reprocess the 5' RACE reads, holding one entry per CDR3 protein. The sample lists tens of thousands of distinct CDR3 sequences, less than 5% occurring once. The sequenced material came from whole blood. This rearrangement joins TRBV7-2 to TRBJ2-5, with 11 bases that match TRBD2. The receptor's source is an adult who was a healthcare worker with PCR-confirmed SARS-CoV-2 infection or an uninfected control (not recorded which). The CDR3 reads CASSLVDSGRAIPQETQYF. In nucleotides, the CDR3 is TGTGCCAGCAGCTTAGTTGATAGCGGGAGGGCTATACCCCAAGAGACCCAGTACTTC.